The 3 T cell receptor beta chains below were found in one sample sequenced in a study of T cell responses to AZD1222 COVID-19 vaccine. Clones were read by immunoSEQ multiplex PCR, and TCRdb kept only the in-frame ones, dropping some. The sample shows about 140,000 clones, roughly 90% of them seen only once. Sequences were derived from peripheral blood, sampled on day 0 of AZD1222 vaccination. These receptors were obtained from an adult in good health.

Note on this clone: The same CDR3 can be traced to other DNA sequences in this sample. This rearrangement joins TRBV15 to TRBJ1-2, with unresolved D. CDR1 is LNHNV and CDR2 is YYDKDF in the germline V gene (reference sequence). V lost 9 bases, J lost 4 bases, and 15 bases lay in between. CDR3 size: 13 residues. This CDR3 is CATAGENRYGYTF. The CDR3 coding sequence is TGTGCCACTGCGGGAGAGAATCGCTATGGCTACACCTTC.

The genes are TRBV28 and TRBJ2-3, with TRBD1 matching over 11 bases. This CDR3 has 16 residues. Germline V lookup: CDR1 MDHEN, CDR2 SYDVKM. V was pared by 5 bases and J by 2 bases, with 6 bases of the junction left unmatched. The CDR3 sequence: CASSPRGQGATDTQYF. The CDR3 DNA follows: TGTGCCAGCAGTCCCCGAGGACAGGGGGCCACAGATACGCAGTATTTT.

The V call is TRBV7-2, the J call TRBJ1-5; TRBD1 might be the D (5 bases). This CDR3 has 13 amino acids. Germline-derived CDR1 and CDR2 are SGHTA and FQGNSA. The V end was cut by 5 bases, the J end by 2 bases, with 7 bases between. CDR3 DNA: TGTGCCAGCAGCACACAGGGCAATCAGCCCCAGCATTTT. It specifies CASSTQGNQPQHF.